Listed below are T cell receptor beta chains from one sample, sequenced in a study of cytomegalovirus exposure and HLA in healthy donors. The assay was immunoSEQ multiplex PCR, and TCRdb's table has in-frame clones only and misses some. Its table lists about 50,000 clones. Sequencing input: PBMCs. The receptors stem from a woman aged 18 to 35 in good health and CMV-seronegative. Each CDR3 is given with its conserved first and last residue. Fields, in order: CDR3 DNA, CDR3 protein, V gene, CDR3 length, D gene, J gene. D genes are given only for firm matches.

CDR3nt: TGTGCCAGCTCACCACCGACTAGGACCGGGGAGCTGTTTTTT
CDR3aa: CASSPPTRTGELFF
v_gene: TRBV18
len: 14
d_gene: NA
j_gene: TRBJ2-2

CDR3nt: TGCGCCAGCAGCTTGGGACCTCGAACGACTCAGGGTTACGAGCAGTACTTC
CDR3aa: CASSLGPRTTQGYEQYF
v_gene: TRBV5-1
len: 17
d_gene: NA
j_gene: TRBJ2-7

CDR3nt: TGTGCCAGCTCACCATCCGGGACTAGCGGGGGGTTCACAGATACGCAGTATTTT
CDR3aa: CASSPSGTSGGFTDTQYF
v_gene: TRBV18
len: 18
d_gene: TRBD2
j_gene: TRBJ2-3

CDR3nt: TGTGCCAGCAGCGTAGGACCAGTTGGAAGCGGCCACTCCTACGAGCAGTACTTC
CDR3aa: CASSVGPVGSGHSYEQYF
v_gene: TRBV9
len: 18
d_gene: NA
j_gene: TRBJ2-7

CDR3nt: TGTGCCAGCAGTTTCGGGACAGGGGCGAACTATGGCTACACCTTC
CDR3aa: CASSFGTGANYGYTF
v_gene: TRBV9
len: 15
d_gene: TRBD1
j_gene: TRBJ1-2

CDR3nt: TGCGCCAGCAGCTTGGGACGGACTAAGAACAATGAGCAGTTCTTC
CDR3aa: CASSLGRTKNNEQFF
v_gene: TRBV5-1
len: 15
d_gene: NA
j_gene: TRBJ2-1

CDR3nt: TGTGCCAGCAGCTGGTCCGGGACAGGGGGCACTGAAGCTTTCTTT
CDR3aa: CASSWSGTGGTEAFF
v_gene: TRBV7-8
len: 15
d_gene: TRBD1
j_gene: TRBJ1-1

CDR3nt: TGTGCCAGCAGTGTCCGGTATTCCGATTCCTACGAGCAGTACTTC
CDR3aa: CASSVRYSDSYEQYF
v_gene: TRBV6-1
len: 15
d_gene: NA
j_gene: TRBJ2-7

CDR3nt: TGTGCCAGCACCTCCCACCGCCGGGACAGGTTTATGAACACTGAAGCTTTCTTT
CDR3aa: CASTSHRRDRFMNTEAFF
v_gene: TRBV7-8
len: 18
d_gene: TRBD1
j_gene: TRBJ1-1

CDR3nt: TGTGCCAGCAGCTTGGACGGTCTGGACACTGAAGCTTTCTTT
CDR3aa: CASSLDGLDTEAFF
v_gene: TRBV5-5
len: 14
d_gene: NA
j_gene: TRBJ1-1

CDR3nt: TGTGCCAGCAGCTCCCGAACCTCGGGGTACCAAGAGACCCAGTACTTC
CDR3aa: CASSSRTSGYQETQYF
v_gene: TRBV9
len: 16
d_gene: NA
j_gene: TRBJ2-5

CDR3nt: TGTGCCTGGAGTGTTTCGGGAAGAAACACCATATATTTT
CDR3aa: CAWSVSGRNTIYF
v_gene: TRBV30
len: 13
d_gene: NA
j_gene: TRBJ1-3

CDR3nt: TGTGCCAGCAGCATGGGACTAGCGGGGGGGCCAGATACGCAGTATTTT
CDR3aa: CASSMGLAGGPDTQYF
v_gene: TRBV5-4
len: 16
d_gene: TRBD2
j_gene: TRBJ2-3

CDR3nt: TGTGTCAGCAGCCCAGGGGGTATAGGGTCTGGAGGAACTGAAGCTTTCTTT
CDR3aa: CVSSPGGIGSGGTEAFF
v_gene: TRBV7-9
len: 17
d_gene: TRBD1
j_gene: TRBJ1-1

CDR3nt: TGTGCCAGCAGCTTGGGGGACAGGCGCGAAGCTTTCTTT
CDR3aa: CASSLGDRREAFF
v_gene: TRBV5-8
len: 13
d_gene: TRBD1
j_gene: TRBJ1-1

CDR3nt: TGTGCCAGCAGGGGCACAGGGGGTCGTAACACTGAAGCTTTCTTT
CDR3aa: CASRGTGGRNTEAFF
v_gene: TRBV6-5
len: 15
d_gene: TRBD1
j_gene: TRBJ1-1

CDR3nt: TGTGCCAGCAGCCCTCCCGGGACAGGGAGTAATTCACCCCTCCACTTT
CDR3aa: CASSPPGTGSNSPLHF
v_gene: TRBV13
len: 16
d_gene: TRBD1
j_gene: TRBJ1-6

CDR3nt: TGTGCCGGGAGTGGTGCGGGAGGGCTCGGAGAGACCCAGTACTTC
CDR3aa: CAGSGAGGLGETQYF
v_gene: TRBV30
len: 15
d_gene: TRBD2
j_gene: TRBJ2-5

CDR3nt: TGTGCCAGCAGCTTGGGGACAGGGGGCAATGAGCAGTTCTTC
CDR3aa: CASSLGTGGNEQFF
v_gene: TRBV5-6
len: 14
d_gene: TRBD1
j_gene: TRBJ2-1

CDR3nt: TGTGCCAGCAGCCCGACAAGCGGGAGAGAAGATACGCAGTATTTT
CDR3aa: CASSPTSGREDTQYF
v_gene: TRBV4-2
len: 15
d_gene: TRBD2
j_gene: TRBJ2-3

CDR3nt: TGTGCCAGCAGTGCTCGACAGGGGAAGGTCTCTGGGGCCAACGTCCTGACTTTC
CDR3aa: CASSARQGKVSGANVLTF
v_gene: TRBV25-1
len: 18
d_gene: TRBD1
j_gene: TRBJ2-6

CDR3nt: TGCAGCGTTGAAGATCGAGGGGACTGCTACGAGCAGTACTTC
CDR3aa: CSVEDRGDCYEQYF
v_gene: TRBV29-1
len: 14
d_gene: NA
j_gene: TRBJ2-7

CDR3nt: TGTGCCAGCAGCTTTCACGACAGTGAAGCTTTCTTT
CDR3aa: CASSFHDSEAFF
v_gene: TRBV11-2
len: 12
d_gene: NA
j_gene: TRBJ1-1

CDR3nt: TGTGCCAGCAGCTTGGGGCACGTAGAGACCCAGTACTTC
CDR3aa: CASSLGHVETQYF
v_gene: TRBV5-4
len: 13
d_gene: NA
j_gene: TRBJ2-5

CDR3nt: TGTGCCAGCAGGCAGGGGGGTGAGACCGGGGAGCTGTTTTTT
CDR3aa: CASRQGGETGELFF
v_gene: TRBV6-4
len: 14
d_gene: NA
j_gene: TRBJ2-2

CDR3nt: TGTGCCAGCAGTTCCCTACCGGGACAGGGTCCAGATACGCAGTATTTT
CDR3aa: CASSSLPGQGPDTQYF
v_gene: TRBV6-5
len: 16
d_gene: TRBD1
j_gene: TRBJ2-3

CDR3nt: TGTGCCAGTAGTCTCGGGGCAGGGGTCTACGAGCAGTACTTC
CDR3aa: CASSLGAGVYEQYF
v_gene: TRBV19
len: 14
d_gene: NA
j_gene: TRBJ2-7

CDR3nt: TGCGCCAGCAGCCAAGAAAGGACAGTTTACGAGCAGTACTTC
CDR3aa: CASSQERTVYEQYF
v_gene: TRBV4-1
len: 14
d_gene: NA
j_gene: TRBJ2-7

CDR3nt: TGTGCCAGCAGCCCCGGACAGACCTCTAACTATGGCTACACCTTC
CDR3aa: CASSPGQTSNYGYTF
v_gene: TRBV7-8
len: 15
d_gene: NA
j_gene: TRBJ1-2

CDR3nt: TGTGCCAGCAGACCACAGGGGGGAATGACTGAAGCTTTCTTT
CDR3aa: CASRPQGGMTEAFF
v_gene: TRBV6-5
len: 14
d_gene: TRBD1
j_gene: TRBJ1-1

CDR3nt: TGTGCCAGCAGTCTCCGGGAGAATGAAAAACTGTTTTTT
CDR3aa: CASSLRENEKLFF
v_gene: TRBV6-1
len: 13
d_gene: NA
j_gene: TRBJ1-4

CDR3nt: TGCGCCAGCAGCTTGGTAGCGGGGGCCCGAAATGAGCAGTTCTTC
CDR3aa: CASSLVAGARNEQFF
v_gene: TRBV5-1
len: 15
d_gene: TRBD2
j_gene: TRBJ2-1

CDR3nt: TGCGCCAGCAGTGCCGGGACAACGATAAGCACAGATACGCAGTATTTT
CDR3aa: CASSAGTTISTDTQYF
v_gene: TRBV5-1
len: 16
d_gene: NA
j_gene: TRBJ2-3

CDR3nt: TGCGCCAGCAGAATTTCTAGCGGGAGCACAGATACGCAGTATTTT
CDR3aa: CASRISSGSTDTQYF
v_gene: TRBV5-1
len: 15
d_gene: TRBD2
j_gene: TRBJ2-3

CDR3nt: TGTGCCAGCAGAGGGACAGATCGAACGCCCTACGAGCAGTACTTC
CDR3aa: CASRGTDRTPYEQYF
v_gene: TRBV25-1
len: 15
d_gene: TRBD1
j_gene: TRBJ2-7

CDR3nt: TGTGCCAGCAGCCAAAGCGGGACCCAAGAGACCCAGTACTTC
CDR3aa: CASSQSGTQETQYF
v_gene: TRBV5-6
len: 14
d_gene: TRBD2
j_gene: TRBJ2-5

CDR3nt: TGTGCCAGCAGCTATACAGGGGATCAAGAGACCCAGTACTTC
CDR3aa: CASSYTGDQETQYF
v_gene: TRBV11-3
len: 14
d_gene: TRBD1
j_gene: TRBJ2-5

CDR3nt: TGTGCCAGCACAGGGGGTCTCTCGGGTCGCGAGCAGTACTTC
CDR3aa: CASTGGLSGREQYF
v_gene: TRBV6-5
len: 14
d_gene: TRBD1
j_gene: TRBJ2-7

CDR3nt: TGTGCCAGCCACAGGGAAACGAGTGGAAACACCATATATTTT
CDR3aa: CASHRETSGNTIYF
v_gene: TRBV11-2
len: 14
d_gene: NA
j_gene: TRBJ1-3

CDR3nt: TGTGCCAGCAGTGAAACAGGGGGAAGGGGCTACACCTTC
CDR3aa: CASSETGGRGYTF
v_gene: TRBV6-1
len: 13
d_gene: TRBD1
j_gene: TRBJ1-2

CDR3nt: TGTGCCAGCAGCAGGACAGGATCCTACGAGCAGTACTTC
CDR3aa: CASSRTGSYEQYF
v_gene: TRBV16
len: 13
d_gene: TRBD1
j_gene: TRBJ2-7

CDR3nt: TGTGCCAGCAGACAAGATTCTCGTACGCAGTATTTT
CDR3aa: CASRQDSRTQYF
v_gene: TRBV4-2
len: 12
d_gene: NA
j_gene: TRBJ2-3

CDR3nt: TGTGCCAGCAGCTTCTCGGGAGTCCAATACGAGCAGTACTTC
CDR3aa: CASSFSGVQYEQYF
v_gene: TRBV11-1
len: 14
d_gene: NA
j_gene: TRBJ2-7

CDR3nt: TGTGCCAGCTCGACAGGGACAGCGAACACCGGGGAGCTGTTTTTT
CDR3aa: CASSTGTANTGELFF
v_gene: TRBV18
len: 15
d_gene: TRBD1
j_gene: TRBJ2-2

CDR3nt: TGTGCCAGCTCACGGGCAGAAACGAACACTGAAGCTTTCTTT
CDR3aa: CASSRAETNTEAFF
v_gene: TRBV18
len: 14
d_gene: NA
j_gene: TRBJ1-1

CDR3nt: TGTGCCTGGAGTGCTCTTGCCGGAGATACGCAGTATTTT
CDR3aa: CAWSALAGDTQYF
v_gene: TRBV30
len: 13
d_gene: NA
j_gene: TRBJ2-3

CDR3nt: TGTGCCAGCAGTGACCTTCTGGGGCGGCAAGAGACCCAGTACTTC
CDR3aa: CASSDLLGRQETQYF
v_gene: TRBV6-1
len: 15
d_gene: NA
j_gene: TRBJ2-5

CDR3nt: TGCGCCAGCAGCCAAGATCGGGGGGGCCCAGATACGCAGTATTTT
CDR3aa: CASSQDRGGPDTQYF
v_gene: TRBV4-1
len: 15
d_gene: TRBD2
j_gene: TRBJ2-3

CDR3nt: TGTGCCAGCAGTTTAGGGGGACAGGGGGCGAGAGATACGCAGTATTTT
CDR3aa: CASSLGGQGARDTQYF
v_gene: TRBV28
len: 16
d_gene: TRBD1
j_gene: TRBJ2-3

CDR3nt: TGTGCCTGTATAGGACGGGCGGGATTGGGAGATACGCAGTATTTT
CDR3aa: CACIGRAGLGDTQYF
v_gene: TRBV30
len: 15
d_gene: NA
j_gene: TRBJ2-3

CDR3nt: TGTGCCAGCAGTGAACTAGCGGGGGCAGATACGCAGTATTTT
CDR3aa: CASSELAGADTQYF
v_gene: TRBV6-1
len: 14
d_gene: TRBD2
j_gene: TRBJ2-3

CDR3nt: TGTGCCGGGAGTCTTGGACTAGCGGGAGCAGATACGCAGTATTTT
CDR3aa: CAGSLGLAGADTQYF
v_gene: TRBV30
len: 15
d_gene: TRBD2
j_gene: TRBJ2-3

CDR3nt: TGTGCCAGCTCACCGTACCCCAGGGATTCGTACACCGGGGAGCTGTTTTTT
CDR3aa: CASSPYPRDSYTGELFF
v_gene: TRBV18
len: 17
d_gene: NA
j_gene: TRBJ2-2

CDR3nt: TGTGCCAGCAGCTCCGTACCGACAGGGTCTGGAAACACCATATATTTT
CDR3aa: CASSSVPTGSGNTIYF
v_gene: TRBV5-6
len: 16
d_gene: TRBD1
j_gene: TRBJ1-3